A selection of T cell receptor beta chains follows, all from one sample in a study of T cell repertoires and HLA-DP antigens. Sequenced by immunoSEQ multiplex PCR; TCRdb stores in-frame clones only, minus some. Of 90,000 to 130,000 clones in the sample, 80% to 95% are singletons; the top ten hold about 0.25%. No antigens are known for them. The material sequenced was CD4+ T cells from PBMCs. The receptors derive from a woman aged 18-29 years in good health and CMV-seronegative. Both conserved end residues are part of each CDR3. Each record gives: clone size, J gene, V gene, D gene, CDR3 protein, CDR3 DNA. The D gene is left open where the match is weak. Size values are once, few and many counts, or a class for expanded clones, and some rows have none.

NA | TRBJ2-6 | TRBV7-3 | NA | CASSLGTGANVLTF | TGTGCCAGCAGCTTAGGTACTGGGGCCAACGTCCTGACTTTC
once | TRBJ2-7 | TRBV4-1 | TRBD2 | CASSRREREYEQYF | TGCGCCAGCAGCCGGAGGGAGCGGGAGTACGAGCAGTACTTC
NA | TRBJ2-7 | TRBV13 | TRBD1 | CASSSTGTGGGEQYF | TGTGCCAGCAGCTCTACCGGGACAGGGGGCGGCGAGCAGTACTTC
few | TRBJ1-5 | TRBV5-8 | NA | CASSLNQPQHF | TGTGCCAGCAGCTTGAATCAGCCCCAGCATTTT
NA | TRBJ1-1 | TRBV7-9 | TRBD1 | CASREGLLLGTGGSEAFF | TGTGCCAGCAGAGAAGGTCTATTGCTGGGGACAGGGGGCTCTGAAGCTTTCTTT
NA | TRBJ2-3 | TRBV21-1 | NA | CASSKVDGATDTQYF | TGTGCCAGCAGCAAAGTGGACGGAGCCACAGATACGCAGTATTTT
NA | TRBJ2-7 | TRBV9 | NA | CASRDNTVQKGEQYF | TGTGCCAGCAGAGATAACACGGTGCAGAAAGGCGAGCAGTACTTC
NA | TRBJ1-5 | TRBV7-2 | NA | CASSLLGGPSNQPQHF | TGTGCCAGCAGCTTATTAGGTGGACCGTCCAATCAGCCCCAGCATTTT
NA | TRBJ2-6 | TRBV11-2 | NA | CASSFRGLTGANVLTF | TGTGCCAGCAGCTTCCGCGGGTTAACTGGGGCCAACGTCCTGACTTTC
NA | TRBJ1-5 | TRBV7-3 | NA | CASSVSWNQPQHF | TGTGCCAGCAGCGTTAGTTGGAATCAGCCCCAGCATTTT
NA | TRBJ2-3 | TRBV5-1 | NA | CASSNRQGGRTDTQYF | TGCGCCAGCAGCAATCGACAGGGAGGAAGAACAGATACGCAGTATTTT
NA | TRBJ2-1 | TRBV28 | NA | CASRQMTSSSYNEQFF | TGTGCCAGCAGACAAATGACTAGTAGCTCCTACAATGAGCAGTTCTTC
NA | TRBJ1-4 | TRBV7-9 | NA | CASSFTRVGEKLFF | TGTGCCAGCAGCTTCACCAGGGTGGGTGAAAAACTGTTTTTT
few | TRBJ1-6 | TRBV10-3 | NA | CAISDWATSPLHF | TGTGCCATCAGTGACTGGGCGACTTCACCCCTCCACTTT
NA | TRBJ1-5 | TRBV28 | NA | CASSRPRRSNQPQHF | TGTGCCAGCAGCCGCCCCCGACGGAGCAATCAGCCCCAGCATTTT
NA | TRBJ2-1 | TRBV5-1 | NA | CASSFRGWYNEQFF | TGCGCCAGCAGCTTTAGGGGATGGTACAATGAGCAGTTCTTC
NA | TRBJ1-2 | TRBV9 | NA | CASSVVVTGAPYGYTF | TGTGCCAGCAGCGTAGTTGTAACCGGAGCCCCCTATGGCTACACCTTC
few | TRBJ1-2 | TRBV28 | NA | CASSFTGASYTF | TGTGCCAGCAGTTTTACGGGGGCTAGCTACACCTTC
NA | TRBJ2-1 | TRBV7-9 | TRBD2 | CASSLLAGINEQFF | TGTGCCAGCAGCCTCCTAGCGGGGATCAATGAGCAGTTCTTC
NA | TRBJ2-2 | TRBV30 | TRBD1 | CAWTGDRGITGELFF | TGTGCCTGGACCGGGGACAGGGGAATAACCGGGGAGCTGTTTTTT
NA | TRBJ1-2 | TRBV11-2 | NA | CASSLNGGLYGYTF | TGTGCCAGCAGCTTAAACGGGGGCCTCTATGGCTACACCTTC
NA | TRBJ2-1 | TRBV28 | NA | CASSDRNEQFF | TGTGCCAGCAGTGACAGGAATGAGCAGTTCTTC
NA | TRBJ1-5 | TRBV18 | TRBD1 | CASSQGAGDQPQHF | TGTGCCAGCTCACAGGGGGCCGGGGATCAGCCCCAGCATTTT
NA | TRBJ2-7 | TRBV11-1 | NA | CASSFTDGPYEQYF | TGTGCCAGCAGCTTCACGGACGGACCCTACGAGCAGTACTTC
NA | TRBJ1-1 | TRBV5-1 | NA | CASSLVRGENTEAFF | TGCGCCAGCAGCTTGGTGAGGGGGGAGAACACTGAAGCTTTCTTT
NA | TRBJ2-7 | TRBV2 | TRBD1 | CASRRDSYEQYF | TGTGCCAGCAGACGGGACAGCTACGAGCAGTACTTC
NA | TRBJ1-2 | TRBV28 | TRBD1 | CASSLQGMDGYTF | TGTGCCAGCAGTCTACAGGGGATGGACGGCTACACCTTC
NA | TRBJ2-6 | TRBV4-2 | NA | CASSQSGHSGANVLTF | TGTGCCAGCAGCCAATCAGGCCACTCTGGGGCCAACGTCCTGACTTTC
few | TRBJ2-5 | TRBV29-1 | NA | CSVEVGGETQYF | TGCAGCGTTGAAGTAGGGGGTGAGACCCAGTACTTC
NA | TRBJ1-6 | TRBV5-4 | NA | CASRDLYSGTANSPLHF | TGTGCCAGCAGGGATCTTTACTCCGGGACGGCAAATTCACCCCTCCACTTT
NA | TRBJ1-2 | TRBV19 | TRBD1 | CASTPGTDYGYTF | TGTGCCAGTACCCCCGGGACAGACTATGGCTACACCTTC
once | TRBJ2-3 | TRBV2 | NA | CASSPSTTGTDTQYF | TGTGCCAGCAGTCCCTCTACGACTGGCACAGATACGCAGTATTTT
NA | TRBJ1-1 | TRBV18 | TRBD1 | CASSPGQVLYTEAFF | TGTGCCAGCTCACCGGGACAGGTCCTATACACTGAAGCTTTCTTT
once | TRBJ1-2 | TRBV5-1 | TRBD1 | CASSKGTGGDGYTF | TGCGCCAGCAGCAAAGGGACAGGGGGCGATGGCTACACCTTC
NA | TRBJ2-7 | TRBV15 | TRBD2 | CATRGLAGMGPYEQYF | TGTGCCACCAGAGGACTAGCGGGAATGGGGCCCTACGAGCAGTACTTC
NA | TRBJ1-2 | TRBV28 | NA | CASSLQRDYGYTF | TGTGCCAGCAGTTTACAGCGAGACTATGGCTACACCTTC
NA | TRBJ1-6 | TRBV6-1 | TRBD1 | CASSDGQGGNSPLHF | TGTGCCAGCAGCGATGGACAGGGGGGGAATTCACCCCTCCACTTT
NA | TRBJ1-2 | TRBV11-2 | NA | CASSSPLTENYGYTF | TGTGCCAGCAGCTCCCCGCTGACCGAAAACTATGGCTACACCTTC
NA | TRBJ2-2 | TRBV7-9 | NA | CASSLEGRTGELFF | TGTGCCAGCAGCTTAGAGGGACGCACCGGGGAGCTGTTTTTT
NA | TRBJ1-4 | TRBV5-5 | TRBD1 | CASSFGQVQELFF | TGTGCCAGCAGCTTCGGACAGGTCCAGGAACTGTTTTTT
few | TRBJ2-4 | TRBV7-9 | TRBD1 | CASSLGQGGWGIQYF | TGTGCCAGCAGCTTAGGACAGGGGGGTTGGGGCATTCAGTACTTC
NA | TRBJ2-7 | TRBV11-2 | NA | CASSSAYEQYF | TGTGCCAGCAGCTCCGCCTACGAGCAGTACTTC
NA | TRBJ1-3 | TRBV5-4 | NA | CASSLNFGADSGNTIYF | TGTGCCAGCAGCTTGAATTTTGGAGCCGACTCTGGAAACACCATATATTTT
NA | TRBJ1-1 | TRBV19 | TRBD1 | CASSNRQGNTEAFF | TGTGCCAGTAGTAACCGACAGGGGAACACTGAAGCTTTCTTT
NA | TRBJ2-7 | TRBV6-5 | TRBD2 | CASSYSTSGSYEQYF | TGTGCCAGCAGTTACTCAACTAGCGGGAGCTACGAGCAGTACTTC